This T cell receptor (beta chain) appears in the sequencing data of a study of blood T cell repertoires in COVID-19. Sequencing was performed with immunoSEQ multiplex PCR; in TCRdb, only in-frame clones are kept and a portion is missing. The sample contains hundreds of thousands of clones, roughly 85% of which appear only once. This sequence originates from a man aged 50 or older with active or convalescent COVID-19. Sequenced: peripheral blood.

The CDR3 loop is CASRGTGEPGELFF. In DNA form, the CDR3 reads TGTGCCAGCAGGGGGACAGGGGAACCCGGGGAGCTGTTTTTT. The J gene is TRBJ2-2, the V gene TRBV25-1, with 10 bases aligning to TRBD1. Germline trimming cut 6 bases from V and 6 bases from J; bases unmatched to any gene: 4. The CDR3 runs to 14 residues. The V gene's germline CDR1 is MGHDK and CDR2 SYGVNS.